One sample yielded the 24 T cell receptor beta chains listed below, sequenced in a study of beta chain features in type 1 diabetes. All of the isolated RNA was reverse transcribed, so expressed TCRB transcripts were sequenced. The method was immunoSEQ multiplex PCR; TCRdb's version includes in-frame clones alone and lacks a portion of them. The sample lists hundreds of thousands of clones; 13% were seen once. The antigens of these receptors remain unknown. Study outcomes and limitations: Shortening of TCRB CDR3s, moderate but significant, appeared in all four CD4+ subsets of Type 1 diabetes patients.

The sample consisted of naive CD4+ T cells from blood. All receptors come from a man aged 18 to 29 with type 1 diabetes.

CDR3 sequence: CASTLNPMGRSPLHF. The CDR3 DNA reads TGTGCCAGCACCCTCAATCCGATGGGGAGATCACCCCTCCACTTT. The chain combines TRBV6-5 with TRBJ1-6; no reliable D call. The CDR3 contains 15 residues. In germline, CDR1 is MNHEY, CDR2 SVGAGI. Trimming pared 7 bases from V and 10 bases from J, leaving 20 bases between.

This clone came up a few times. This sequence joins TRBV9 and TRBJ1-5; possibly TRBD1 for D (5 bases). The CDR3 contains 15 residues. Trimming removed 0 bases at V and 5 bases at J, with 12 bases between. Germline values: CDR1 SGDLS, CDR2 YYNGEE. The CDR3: CASSVDALGHQPQHF. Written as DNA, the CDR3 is TGTGCCAGCAGCGTAGATGCCCTGGGGCATCAGCCCCAGCATTTT.

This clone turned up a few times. The CDR3 region is CAARLAGGIETQYF. The CDR3 DNA sequence: TGTGCCGCCCGACTAGCGGGGGGGATCGAGACCCAGTACTTC. The rearrangement joins TRBV30 to TRBJ2-5; 14 positions agree with TRBD2. J gave up 5 bases and V 8 bases, and 7 bases lay outside the gene matches. The CDR3 spans 14 residues. Germline CDR1 and CDR2: GTSNPN and SVGIG (reference sequence).

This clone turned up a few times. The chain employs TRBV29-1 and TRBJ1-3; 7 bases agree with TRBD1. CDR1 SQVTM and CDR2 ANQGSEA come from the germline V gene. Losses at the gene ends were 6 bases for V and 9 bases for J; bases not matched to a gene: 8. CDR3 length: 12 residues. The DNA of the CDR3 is TGCAGCGTGGGACAGCTCCCCGGCACCATATATTTT. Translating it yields CSVGQLPGTIYF.

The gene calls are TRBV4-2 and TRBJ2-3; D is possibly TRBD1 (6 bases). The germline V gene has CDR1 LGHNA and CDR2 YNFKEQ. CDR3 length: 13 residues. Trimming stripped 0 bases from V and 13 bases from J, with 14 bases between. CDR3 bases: TGTGCCAGCAGCCAAGACCCCGGACAGTTGGAGTATTTT. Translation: CASSQDPGQLEYF.

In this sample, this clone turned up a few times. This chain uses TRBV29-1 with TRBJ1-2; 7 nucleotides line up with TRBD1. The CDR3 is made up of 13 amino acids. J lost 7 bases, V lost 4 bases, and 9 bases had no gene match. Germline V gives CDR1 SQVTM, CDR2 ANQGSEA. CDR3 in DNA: TGCAGCGTTGTTTCTGACAGGGAGCCTGGCTACACCTTC. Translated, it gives CSVVSDREPGYTF. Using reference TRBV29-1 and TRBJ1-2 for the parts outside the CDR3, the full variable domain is SAVISQKPSRDICQRGTSLTIQCQVDSQVTMMFWYRQQPGQSLTLIATANQGSEATYESGFVIDKFPISRPNLTFSTLTVSNMSPEDSSIYLCSVVSDREPGYTFGSGTRLTVV.

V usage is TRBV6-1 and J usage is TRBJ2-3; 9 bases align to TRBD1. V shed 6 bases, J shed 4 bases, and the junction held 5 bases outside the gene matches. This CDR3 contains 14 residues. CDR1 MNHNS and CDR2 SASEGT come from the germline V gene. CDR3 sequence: CASRVGQGADTQYF. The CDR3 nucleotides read TGTGCCAGCAGGGTGGGACAGGGTGCAGATACGCAGTATTTT.

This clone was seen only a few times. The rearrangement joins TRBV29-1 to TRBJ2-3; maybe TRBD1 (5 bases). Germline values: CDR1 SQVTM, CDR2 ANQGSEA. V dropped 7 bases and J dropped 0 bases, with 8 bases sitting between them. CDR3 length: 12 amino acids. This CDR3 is CSAAGSTDTQYF. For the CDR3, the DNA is TGCAGCGCCGCAGGGAGCACAGATACGCAGTATTTT.

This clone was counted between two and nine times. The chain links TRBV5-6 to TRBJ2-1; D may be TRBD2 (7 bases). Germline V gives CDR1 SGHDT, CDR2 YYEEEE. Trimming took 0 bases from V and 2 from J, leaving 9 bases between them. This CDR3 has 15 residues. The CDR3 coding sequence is TGTGCCAGCAGCTTGGGCGGGGGCACCTACAATGAGCAGTTCTTC. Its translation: CASSLGGGTYNEQFF.

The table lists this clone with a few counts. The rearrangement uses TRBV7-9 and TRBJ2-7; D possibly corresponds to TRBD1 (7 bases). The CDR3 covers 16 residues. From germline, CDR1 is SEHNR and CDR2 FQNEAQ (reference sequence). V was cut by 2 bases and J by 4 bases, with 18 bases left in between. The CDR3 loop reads CASSLIPTGRLYEQYF. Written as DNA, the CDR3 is TGTGCCAGCAGCTTAATTCCGACAGGGAGGCTGTACGAGCAGTACTTC.

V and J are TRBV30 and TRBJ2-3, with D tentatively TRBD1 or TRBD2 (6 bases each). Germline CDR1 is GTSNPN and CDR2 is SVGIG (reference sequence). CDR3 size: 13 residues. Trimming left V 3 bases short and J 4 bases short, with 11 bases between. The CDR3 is CAWRRGAADTQYF. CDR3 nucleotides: TGTGCCTGGAGGAGGGGGGCCGCAGATACGCAGTATTTT.

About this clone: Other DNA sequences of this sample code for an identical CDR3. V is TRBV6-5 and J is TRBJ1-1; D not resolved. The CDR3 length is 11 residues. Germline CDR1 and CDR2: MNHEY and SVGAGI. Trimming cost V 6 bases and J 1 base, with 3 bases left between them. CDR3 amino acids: CASRENTEAFF. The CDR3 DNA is TGTGCCAGCAGAGAGAACACTGAAGCTTTCTTT.

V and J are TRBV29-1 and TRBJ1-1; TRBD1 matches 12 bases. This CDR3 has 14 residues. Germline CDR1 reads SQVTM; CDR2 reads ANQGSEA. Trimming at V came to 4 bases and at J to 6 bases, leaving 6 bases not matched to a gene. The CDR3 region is CSVAGQGAISEAFF. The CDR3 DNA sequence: TGCAGCGTTGCGGGACAGGGGGCGATCTCTGAAGCTTTCTTT. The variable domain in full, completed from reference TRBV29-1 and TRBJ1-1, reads SAVISQKPSRDICQRGTSLTIQCQVDSQVTMMFWYRQQPGQSLTLIATANQGSEATYESGFVIDKFPISRPNLTFSTLTVSNMSPEDSSIYLCSVAGQGAISEAFFGQGTRLTVV.

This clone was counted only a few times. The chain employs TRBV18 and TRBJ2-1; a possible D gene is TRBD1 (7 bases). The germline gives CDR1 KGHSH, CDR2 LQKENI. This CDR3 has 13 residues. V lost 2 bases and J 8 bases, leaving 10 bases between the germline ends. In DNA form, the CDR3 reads TGTGCCAGCTCACCAACCAGGGGGGATGAGCAGTTCTTC. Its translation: CASSPTRGDEQFF.

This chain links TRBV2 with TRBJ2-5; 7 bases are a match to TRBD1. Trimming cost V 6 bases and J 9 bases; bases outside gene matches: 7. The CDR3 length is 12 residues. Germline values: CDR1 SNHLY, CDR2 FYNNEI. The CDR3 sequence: CASRDRSWAQYF. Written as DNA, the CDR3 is TGTGCCAGCAGGGACAGGTCCTGGGCCCAGTACTTC.

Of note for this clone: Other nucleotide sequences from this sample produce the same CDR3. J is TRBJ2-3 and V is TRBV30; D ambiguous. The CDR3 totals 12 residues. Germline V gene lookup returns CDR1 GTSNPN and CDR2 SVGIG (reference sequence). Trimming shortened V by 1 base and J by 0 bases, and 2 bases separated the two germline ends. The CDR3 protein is CAWSGSTDTQYF. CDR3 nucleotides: TGTGCCTGGAGTGGCAGCACAGATACGCAGTATTTT.

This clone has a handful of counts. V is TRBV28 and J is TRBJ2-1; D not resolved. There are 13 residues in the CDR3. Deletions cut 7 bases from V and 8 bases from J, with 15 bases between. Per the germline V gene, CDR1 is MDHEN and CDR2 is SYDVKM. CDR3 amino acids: CASTPPLRDEQFF. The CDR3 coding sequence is TGTGCCAGCACCCCGCCCCTTAGAGATGAGCAGTTCTTC.

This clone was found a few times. The CDR3 nucleotides read TGTGCCAGCAGTTCGGACAGGGAGAGTGAGCAGTTCTTC. Protein: CASSSDRESEQFF. This chain joins TRBV6-4 and TRBJ2-1; TRBD1 matches at 8 bases. V lost 5 bases and J lost 9; bases outside the gene matches: 6. This CDR3 spans 13 amino acids. CDR1 MRHNA and CDR2 SNTAGT come from the germline V gene.

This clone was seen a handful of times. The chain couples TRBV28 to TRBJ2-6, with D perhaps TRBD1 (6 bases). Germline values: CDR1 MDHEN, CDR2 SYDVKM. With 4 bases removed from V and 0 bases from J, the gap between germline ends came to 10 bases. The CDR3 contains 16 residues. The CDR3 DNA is TGTGCCAGCAGTTCGGGACAATCCTCTGGGGCCAACGTCCTGACTTTC. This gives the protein CASSSGQSSGANVLTF.

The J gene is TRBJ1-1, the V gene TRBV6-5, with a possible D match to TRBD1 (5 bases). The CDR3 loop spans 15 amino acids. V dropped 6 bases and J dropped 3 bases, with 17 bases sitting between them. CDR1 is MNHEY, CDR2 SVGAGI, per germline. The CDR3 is CASSPLWGGDTEAFF. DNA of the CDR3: TGTGCCAGCAGCCCCCTTTGGGGAGGGGACACTGAAGCTTTCTTT.

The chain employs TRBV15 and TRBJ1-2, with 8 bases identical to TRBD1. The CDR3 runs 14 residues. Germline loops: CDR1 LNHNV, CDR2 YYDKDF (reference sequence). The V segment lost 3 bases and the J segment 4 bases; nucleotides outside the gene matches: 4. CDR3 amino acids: CATSSPGTGYGYTF. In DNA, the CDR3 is TGTGCCACCAGCAGCCCCGGGACAGGCTATGGCTACACCTTC.

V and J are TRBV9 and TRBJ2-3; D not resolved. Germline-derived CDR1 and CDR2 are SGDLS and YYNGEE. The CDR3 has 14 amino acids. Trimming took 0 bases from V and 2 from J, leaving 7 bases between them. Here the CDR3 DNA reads TGTGCCAGCAGCGTAGGACTGATCACAGATACGCAGTATTTT. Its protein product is CASSVGLITDTQYF.

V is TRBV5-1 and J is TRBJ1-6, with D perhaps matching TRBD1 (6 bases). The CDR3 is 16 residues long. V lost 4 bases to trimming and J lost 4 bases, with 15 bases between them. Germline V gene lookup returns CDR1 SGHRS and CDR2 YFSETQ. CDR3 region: CASSLGAETYNSPLHF. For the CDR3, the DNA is TGCGCCAGCAGCCTGGGGGCGGAAACTTATAATTCACCCCTCCACTTT.

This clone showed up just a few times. CDR3 nucleotides: TGTGCCAGCAGCTTAACGGGAACTGAAGCTTTCTTT. Its protein product is CASSLTGTEAFF. This chain links TRBV11-3 with TRBJ1-1, with unresolved D. In germline, CDR1 is SGHNT, CDR2 YENEEA. The CDR3 spans 12 residues. V was shortened by 2 bases and J by 5 bases, with 6 bases between the two germline ends.